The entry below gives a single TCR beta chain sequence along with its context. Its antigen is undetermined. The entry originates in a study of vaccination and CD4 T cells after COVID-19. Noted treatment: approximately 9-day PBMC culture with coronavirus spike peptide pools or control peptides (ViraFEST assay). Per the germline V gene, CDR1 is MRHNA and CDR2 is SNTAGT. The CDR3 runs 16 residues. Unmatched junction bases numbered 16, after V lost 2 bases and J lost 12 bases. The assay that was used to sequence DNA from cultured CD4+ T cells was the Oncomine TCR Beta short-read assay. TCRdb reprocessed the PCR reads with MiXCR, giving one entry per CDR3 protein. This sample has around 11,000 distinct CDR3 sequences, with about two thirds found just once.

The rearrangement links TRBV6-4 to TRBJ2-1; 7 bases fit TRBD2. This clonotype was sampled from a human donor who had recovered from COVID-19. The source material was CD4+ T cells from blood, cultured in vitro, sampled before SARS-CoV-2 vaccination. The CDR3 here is CASSDGVGGQINRQFF. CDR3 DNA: TGTGCCAGCAGTGACGGAGTGGGAGGGCAGATTAATAGGCAGTTCTTC.